This TCR beta chain was sequenced during a study of blood T cell repertoires in COVID-19. After removal of 0 bases from V and 6 bases from J, the junction contained 4 bases not matched to a gene. Germline assignment: CDR1 MNHEY and CDR2 SVGAGI. The CDR3 sequence is 16 residues long. TCRdb keeps only in-frame clones here, not all; method: immunoSEQ multiplex PCR. This sample has around 70,000 clones, with roughly 84% found just once. The receptor comes from a woman aged 45-60 years with acute or convalescent COVID-19. The V gene is TRBV6-5, the J gene TRBJ2-1; 11 positions match TRBD1. Sample: peripheral blood. CDR3 in amino acids: CASSYSGQGVGNEQFF. The CDR3 DNA reads as TGTGCCAGCAGTTACTCGGGACAGGGGGTAGGCAATGAGCAGTTCTTC.